This T cell receptor (beta chain) came from a study of blood T cell repertoires in COVID-19. Trimming shortened V by 0 bases and J by 7 bases, and 11 bases separated the two germline ends. In germline, CDR1 is SGDLS, CDR2 YYNGEE. This CDR3 has 13 amino acids. Assay: immunoSEQ multiplex PCR; the TCRdb copy retains only in-frame clones and omits some. Here the sample spans 100,000 to 150,000 clones, about 88% being singletons. This sequence joins TRBV9 and TRBJ2-7; D perhaps matches TRBD2 (5 bases). What was sequenced was PBMCs or T cells enriched from blood (not recorded which). The TCR originated in a woman aged 45-65 years who had recovered from COVID-19. CDR3 in amino acids: CASSVEVSGEQYF. The CDR3 nucleotides read TGTGCCAGCAGCGTAGAAGTATCGGGGGAGCAGTACTTC.